Presented here are 25 T cell receptor beta chains from one specimen sequenced in a study of blood T cells in healthy people across ages. Primed by a sample-barcoded 5' primer and a J-beta primer mix, a second PCR proceeded for roughly 7 to 11 cycles. MiXCR was run by TCRdb on the 5' RACE reads, yielding one entry per CDR3 protein. The repertoire holds about a million distinct CDR3 sequences, with around 48% as singletons. The sequenced sample was blood. The receptors were gathered from a man between 25 and 39 years old in good health.

V and J are TRBV20-1 and TRBJ2-7; no definite D call. This CDR3 region has 11 residues. Germline V CDR1 and CDR2: DFQATT, SNEGSKA (reference sequence). Deletions cut 3 bases from V and 3 bases from J, with 6 bases between. This chain's CDR3 is CSASERYEQYF. DNA for the CDR3: TGCAGTGCTAGTGAGCGCTACGAGCAGTACTTC.

V and J are TRBV5-1 and TRBJ2-1, with D maybe TRBD1 (5 bases). Deletions cut 3 bases from V and 7 bases from J, with 14 bases between. Per the germline V gene, CDR1 is SGHRS and CDR2 is YFSETQ. The CDR3 is 14 residues long. The CDR3 region is CASSSSAGANEQFF. The CDR3 DNA reads as TGCGCCAGCAGCTCATCGGCTGGGGCGAATGAGCAGTTCTTC.

The V and J genes are TRBV7-8 and TRBJ2-7; D uncertain. Between the trimmed V and J ends, which lost 3 bases and 5 bases, there was a span of 17 bases. Germline V gives CDR1 SGHVS, CDR2 FQNEAQ. The CDR3 covers 15 residues. Here the CDR3 DNA reads TGTGCCAGCAGCTTCCCGGGCCATGATGTTCACGAGCAGTACTTC. Its translation is CASSFPGHDVHEQYF.

This sequence joins TRBV7-2 and TRBJ1-2, with D uncertain. The CDR3 runs 14 residues. V lost 5 bases to trimming and J lost 1 base, with 11 bases between them. Germline CDR1 and CDR2: SGHTA and FQGNSA. CDR3 protein: CASSLDLDNYGYTF. CDR3 coding DNA: TGTGCCAGCAGCCTGGACCTAGATAACTATGGCTACACCTTC.

The chain links TRBV15 to TRBJ2-3; a weak D match, TRBD2 (6 bases). Trimming removed 3 bases from V and 1 base from J, with 11 bases in between. CDR3 size: 15 residues. The germline CDR1 and CDR2 sequences are LNHNV and YYDKDF (reference sequence). The CDR3 DNA sequence: TGTGCCACCAGCAGGGGACTGCCAGGCACAGATACGCAGTATTTT. Protein: CATSRGLPGTDTQYF.

The J gene is TRBJ1-2, the V gene TRBV6-6; tentatively, D is TRBD1 (6 bases). Germline V CDR1 and CDR2: MNHNY, SVGAGI (reference sequence). The CDR3 spans 14 residues. V was shortened by 6 bases and J by 2 bases, with 13 bases between the two germline ends. The CDR3 DNA reads TGTGCCAGCAGCTACATGGACAGAAACTATGGCTACACCTTC. Amino acids: CASSYMDRNYGYTF.

The chain carries TRBV6-5 and TRBJ1-2; D perhaps matches TRBD1 (5 bases). The CDR3 is made up of 13 amino acids. Germline V gives CDR1 MNHEY, CDR2 SVGAGI. Trimming took off 2 bases at V and 5 bases at J, with 9 bases between the two ends. The CDR3 region has the DNA TGTGCCAGCAGTTACGGGGCGGGATATGGCTACACCTTC. Encoded protein: CASSYGAGYGYTF.

The rearrangement joins TRBV7-9 to TRBJ2-2; 10 bases match TRBD2. The CDR3 consists of 17 residues. J was trimmed by 2 bases and V by 6 bases; bases with no gene match: 9. CDR1 is SEHNR, CDR2 FQNEAQ, per germline (reference sequence). CDR3 DNA sequence: TGTGCCAGCAGAGAACTAGCGGGGACTGATAACACCGGGGAGCTGTTTTTT. The encoded protein is CASRELAGTDNTGELFF.

The chain couples TRBV2 to TRBJ1-5; 8 positions match TRBD1. This CDR3 has 14 residues. The germline V gene has CDR1 SNHLY and CDR2 FYNNEI. The J segment lost 7 bases and the V segment lost 4 bases, leaving 6 bases of the junction unmatched. The CDR3 loop reads CASSGGQVQQPQHF. The CDR3, as DNA: TGTGCCAGCAGTGGGGGACAGGTGCAGCAGCCCCAGCATTTT.

The chain carries TRBV27 and TRBJ2-3; D is unresolved. The V and J ends lost 3 bases and 3 bases respectively, with 7 bases between them. The germline V gene encodes CDR1 MNHEY and CDR2 SMNVEV (reference sequence). The CDR3 sequence is 13 residues long. CDR3 in DNA: TGTGCCAGCAGTTTTGTCTGGACAGATACGCAGTATTTT. This translates into CASSFVWTDTQYF.

This clonotype was detected only a few times. V is TRBV6-5 and J is TRBJ1-4; no definite D call. From germline, CDR1 is MNHEY and CDR2 SVGAGI. The CDR3 loop spans 13 amino acids. Trimming removed 5 bases from V and 3 bases from J, with 7 bases in between. In nucleotides, the CDR3 is TGTGCCAGCAGTGTCTTGGCTAATGAAAAACTGTTTTTT. Translated: CASSVLANEKLFF.

This clonotype was seen a few times. The rearrangement joins TRBV5-5 to TRBJ1-2; the D is unclear. Germline V gives CDR1 SGHKS, CDR2 YYEKEE (reference sequence). CDR3 length equals 15 residues. The V gene lost 4 bases and the J gene lost 5 bases, with 18 bases spanning the gap. The CDR3, as DNA: TGTGCCAGCAGCCCTACAGAGACCTCTTGGTATGGCTACACCTTC. Its translation: CASSPTETSWYGYTF. The entire variable domain, with the rest obtained from reference TRBV5-5 and TRBJ1-2, is as follows: DAGVTQSPTHLIKTRGQQVTLRCSPISGHKSVSWYQQVLGQGPQFIFQYYEKEERGRGNFPDRFSARQFPNYSSELNVNALLLGDSALYLCASSPTETSWYGYTFGSGTRLTVV.

The V gene is TRBV20-1, the J gene TRBJ2-1; 8 bases match TRBD1. The CDR3 contains 15 residues. CDR1 DFQATT and CDR2 SNEGSKA come from the germline V gene (reference sequence). Trimming cost V 4 bases and J 8 bases; bases outside gene matches: 13. CDR3 sequence reads: CSATSPGQGTDEQFF. CDR3 in DNA: TGCAGTGCTACGTCCCCAGGACAGGGTACCGATGAGCAGTTCTTC.

CDR3 in amino acids: CASSYSGGGRTGELFF. The CDR3 DNA is TGTGCCAGCAGTTACTCGGGCGGGGGGCGCACCGGGGAGCTGTTTTTT. The chain carries TRBV6-2 or TRBV6-3 and TRBJ2-2; the match to TRBD2 covers 8 bases. Germline V gives CDR1 MNHEY, CDR2 SVGEGT. This CDR3 is 16 amino acids long. V lost 0 bases to trimming and J lost 4 bases; unmatched junction nucleotides: 4.

This clonotype was observed a handful of times. The chain is built from TRBV27 and TRBJ2-7; D remains ambiguous. This CDR3 comprises 13 residues. Trimming cost V 2 bases and J 6 bases, with 11 bases left between them. Per germline, CDR1 MNHEY and CDR2 SMNVEV (reference sequence). The CDR3 protein is CASSLLGFGEQYF. The CDR3 DNA reads as TGTGCCAGCAGTTTACTGGGGTTTGGCGAGCAGTACTTC.

The V and J genes are TRBV9 and TRBJ1-4; 7 bases are shared with TRBD1. The CDR3 has 15 residues. The trim removed 4 bases at V and 5 bases at J, leaving 8 bases unmatched. Germline V gives CDR1 SGDLS, CDR2 YYNGEE. CDR3 DNA: TGTGCCAGCAGCCCCGAGGGGGCGGGAAATGAAAAACTGTTTTTT. Translated: CASSPEGAGNEKLFF.

V is TRBV20-1 and J is TRBJ2-3; no clear D. The V end was cut by 6 bases, the J end by 0 bases, with 13 bases between. The CDR3 sequence is 14 residues long. Looked up from germline, CDR1 is DFQATT and CDR2 is SNEGSKA (reference sequence). This CDR3 reads CSAKGNTSTDTQYF. The CDR3 DNA reads as TGCAGTGCCAAAGGGAACACGAGCACAGATACGCAGTATTTT.

This clonotype was detected a few times. The V and J genes are TRBV10-3 and TRBJ2-7; 9 bases are shared with TRBD1. Germline V CDR1 and CDR2: ENHRY, SYGVKD. V shed 4 bases, J shed 1 base, and the junction held 5 bases outside the gene matches. The CDR3 length is 15 residues. The DNA for the CDR3 is TGTGCCATCAGTGGTCTGACAGGGGGATCCTACGAGCAGTACTTC. Translated, it gives CAISGLTGGSYEQYF.

On this clonotype: This may arise from a read error, as a much more abundant clone is one base away. This chain connects TRBV20-1 to TRBJ2-5, with D tentatively TRBD1 (5 bases). The V end lost 6 bases, the J end lost 5 bases, and 28 bases lay between the germline ends. The germline gives CDR1 DFQATT, CDR2 SNEGSKA (reference sequence). This CDR3 comprises 17 residues. The CDR3, as DNA: TGCAGTGCCCTGAATCCCAGGAACCAGGGTGCGAGGGAGACCCAGTACTTC. This codes for CSALNPRNQGARETQYF.

V gene TRBV12-3 or TRBV12-4 combines with J gene TRBJ2-1; 8 bases fit TRBD2. The CDR3 is 15 residues long. The ends lost 2 bases at V and 2 bases at J; junction bases unmatched: 2. Here the CDR3 reads CASSLQRGTYNEQFF. The CDR3, as DNA: TGTGCCAGCAGTTTACAGCGGGGGACCTACAATGAGCAGTTCTTC.

For this clonotype: A single base separates this from a much larger clone, so it may be a read error. This chain links TRBV5-1 with TRBJ1-1; D not certain. This CDR3 spans 13 amino acids. Germline V gene sequence: CDR1 SGHRS, CDR2 YFSETQ. As DNA, the CDR3 is TGCGTCAGCAGCACAACAGCGAACACTGAAGCTTTCTTT. As protein: CVSSTTANTEAFF.

V usage is TRBV2 and J usage is TRBJ2-1; the D call may be TRBD1 or TRBD2 (6 bases each). V gave up 7 bases and J gave up 2 bases, with 12 bases separating them. CDR3 size: 14 residues. Germline CDR1 SNHLY, CDR2 FYNNEI. Here the CDR3 DNA reads TGTGCCAGCAATTGGGGGGCCCCCTACAATGAGCAGTTCTTC. Its translation is CASNWGAPYNEQFF.

V is TRBV20-1 and J is TRBJ2-7; 11 bases agree with TRBD2. CDR1 is DFQATT, CDR2 SNEGSKA, per germline (reference sequence). The length of the CDR3 is 15 residues. V was clipped by 0 bases and J by 5 bases; unmatched bases: 6. CDR3 region: CSARERLAGLDEQYF. CDR3 coding DNA: TGCAGTGCTAGAGAAAGACTAGCGGGGTTGGACGAGCAGTACTTC.

V and J are TRBV6-6 and TRBJ2-1, with D possibly TRBD1 on 6 matching bases. Germline-derived CDR1 and CDR2 are MNHNY and SVGAGI (reference sequence). Trimming stripped 10 bases from V and 5 bases from J, with 15 bases between. CDR3 size: 13 residues. The CDR3: CATRRTANNEQFF. DNA for the CDR3: TGTGCCACTCGGCGGACAGCTAACAATGAGCAGTTCTTC.

This chain joins TRBV3-1 and TRBJ2-7, with TRBD1 identical over 9 bases. The germline V gene encodes CDR1 LGHDT and CDR2 YNNKEL (reference sequence). This CDR3 is built from 14 residues. V dropped 3 bases and J dropped 5; count of bases not matched to a gene: 5. CDR3 sequence reads: CASSQGQGEDEQYF. CDR3 in DNA: TGTGCCAGCAGCCAGGGACAGGGAGAGGACGAGCAGTACTTC.